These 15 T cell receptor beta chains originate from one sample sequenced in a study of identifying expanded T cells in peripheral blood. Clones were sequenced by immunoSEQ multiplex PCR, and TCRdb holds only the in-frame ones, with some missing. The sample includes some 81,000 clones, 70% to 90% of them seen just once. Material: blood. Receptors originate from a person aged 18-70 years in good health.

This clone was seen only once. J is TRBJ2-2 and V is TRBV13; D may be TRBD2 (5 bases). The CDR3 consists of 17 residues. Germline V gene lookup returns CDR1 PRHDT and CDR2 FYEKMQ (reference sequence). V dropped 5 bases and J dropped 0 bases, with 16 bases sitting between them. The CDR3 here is CASSPRVPTTNTGELFF. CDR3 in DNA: TGTGCCAGCAGCCCGCGGGTCCCCACCACGAACACCGGGGAGCTGTTTTTT. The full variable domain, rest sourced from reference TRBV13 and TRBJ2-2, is AAGVIQSPRHLIKEKRETATLKCYPIPRHDTVYWYQQGPGQDPQFLISFYEKMQSDKGSIPDRFSAQQFSDYHSELNMSSLELGDSALYFCASSPRVPTTNTGELFFGEGSRLTVL.

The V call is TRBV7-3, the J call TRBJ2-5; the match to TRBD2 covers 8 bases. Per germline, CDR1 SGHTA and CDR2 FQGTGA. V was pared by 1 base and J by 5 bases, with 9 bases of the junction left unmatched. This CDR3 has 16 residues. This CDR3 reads CASSLMSAGGQETQYF. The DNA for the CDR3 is TGTGCCAGCAGCTTAATGTCGGCGGGAGGCCAGGAGACCCAGTACTTC.

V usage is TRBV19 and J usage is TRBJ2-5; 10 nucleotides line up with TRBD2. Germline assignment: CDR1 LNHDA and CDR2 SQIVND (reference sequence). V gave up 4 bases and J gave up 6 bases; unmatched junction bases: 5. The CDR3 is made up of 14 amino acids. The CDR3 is CASSTQREGKTQYF. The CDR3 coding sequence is TGTGCCAGTAGTACCCAGCGGGAGGGGAAGACCCAGTACTTC.

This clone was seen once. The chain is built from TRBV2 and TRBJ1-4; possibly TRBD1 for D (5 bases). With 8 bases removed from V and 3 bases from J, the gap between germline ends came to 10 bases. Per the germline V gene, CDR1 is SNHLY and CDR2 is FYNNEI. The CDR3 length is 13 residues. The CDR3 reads CASRTSPNEKLFF. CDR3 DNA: TGTGCCAGCCGGACAAGTCCTAATGAAAAACTGTTTTTT.

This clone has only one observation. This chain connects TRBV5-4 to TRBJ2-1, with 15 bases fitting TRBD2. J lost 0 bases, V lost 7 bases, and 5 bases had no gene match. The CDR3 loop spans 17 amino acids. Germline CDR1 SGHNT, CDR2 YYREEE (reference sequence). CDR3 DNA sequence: TGTGCCAGCCTGCGGACTAGCGGGAGGGGCTCCTACAATGAGCAGTTCTTC. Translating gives CASLRTSGRGSYNEQFF.

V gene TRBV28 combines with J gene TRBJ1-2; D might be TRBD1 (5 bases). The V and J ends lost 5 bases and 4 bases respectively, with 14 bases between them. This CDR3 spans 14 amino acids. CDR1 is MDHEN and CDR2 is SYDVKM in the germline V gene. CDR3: CASSNSGQAYGYTF. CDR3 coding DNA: TGTGCCAGCAGTAATTCCGGACAAGCCTATGGCTACACCTTC.

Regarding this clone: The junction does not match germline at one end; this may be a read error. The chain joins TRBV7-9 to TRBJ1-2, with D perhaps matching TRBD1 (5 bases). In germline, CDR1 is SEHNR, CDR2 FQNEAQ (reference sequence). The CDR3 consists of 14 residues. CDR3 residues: CASSMTETNYGYTF. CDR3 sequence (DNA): TGTGCCAGCAGTATGACAGAAACCAACTATGGCTACACTTTC.

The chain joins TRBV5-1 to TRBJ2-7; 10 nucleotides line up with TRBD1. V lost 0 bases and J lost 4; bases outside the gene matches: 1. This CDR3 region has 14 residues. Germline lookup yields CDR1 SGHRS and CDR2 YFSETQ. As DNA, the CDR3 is TGCGCCAGCAGCTTGGGGGGACAGGGGTACGAGCAGTACTTC. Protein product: CASSLGGQGYEQYF.

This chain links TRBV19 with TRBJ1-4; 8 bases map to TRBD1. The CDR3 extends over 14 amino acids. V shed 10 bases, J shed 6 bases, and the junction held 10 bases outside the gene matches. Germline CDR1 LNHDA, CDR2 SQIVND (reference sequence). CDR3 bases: TGTGCCACCTCAGAGGACAGGGCTGATGAAAAACTGTTTTTT. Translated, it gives CATSEDRADEKLFF.

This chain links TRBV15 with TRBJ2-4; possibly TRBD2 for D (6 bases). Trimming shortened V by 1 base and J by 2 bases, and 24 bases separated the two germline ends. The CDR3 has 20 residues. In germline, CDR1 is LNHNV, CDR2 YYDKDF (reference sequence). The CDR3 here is CATSRGLIRERDLTKNIQYF. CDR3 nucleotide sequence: TGTGCCACCAGCAGAGGGCTGATCCGGGAGCGCGATCTAACCAAAAACATTCAGTACTTC.

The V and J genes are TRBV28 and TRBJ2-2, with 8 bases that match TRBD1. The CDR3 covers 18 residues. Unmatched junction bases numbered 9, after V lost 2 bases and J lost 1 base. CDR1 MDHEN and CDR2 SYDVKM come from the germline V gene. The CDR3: CASSLPPGQGGNTGELFF. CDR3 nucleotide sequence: TGTGCCAGCAGTTTACCCCCTGGACAGGGCGGGAACACCGGGGAGCTGTTTTTT.

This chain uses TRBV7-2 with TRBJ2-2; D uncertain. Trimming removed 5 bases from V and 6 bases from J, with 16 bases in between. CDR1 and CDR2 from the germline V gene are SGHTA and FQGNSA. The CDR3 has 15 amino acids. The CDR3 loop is CASSLRLLGPGELFF. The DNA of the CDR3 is TGTGCCAGCAGCCTACGGCTATTAGGGCCCGGGGAGCTGTTTTTT.

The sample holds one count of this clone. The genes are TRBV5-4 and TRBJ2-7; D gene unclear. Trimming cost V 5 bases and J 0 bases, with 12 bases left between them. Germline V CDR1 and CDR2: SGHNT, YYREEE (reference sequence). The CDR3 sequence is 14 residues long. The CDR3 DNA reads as TGTGCCAGCAGGGTGACTTTTAGCTCCTACGAGCAGTACTTC. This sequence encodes CASRVTFSSYEQYF.

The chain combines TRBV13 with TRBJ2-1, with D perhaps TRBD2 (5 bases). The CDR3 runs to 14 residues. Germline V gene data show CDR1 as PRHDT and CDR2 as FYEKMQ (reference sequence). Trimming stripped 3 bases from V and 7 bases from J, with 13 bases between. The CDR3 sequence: CASSFSGSRNEQFF. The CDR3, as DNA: TGTGCCAGCAGCTTCAGCGGTTCTCGGAATGAGCAGTTCTTC.

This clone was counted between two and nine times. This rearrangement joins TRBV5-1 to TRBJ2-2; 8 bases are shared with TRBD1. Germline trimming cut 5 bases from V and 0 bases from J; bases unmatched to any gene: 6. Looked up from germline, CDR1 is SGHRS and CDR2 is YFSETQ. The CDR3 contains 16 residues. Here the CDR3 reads CASSWMGQANTGELFF. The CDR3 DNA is TGCGCCAGCAGTTGGATGGGACAGGCGAACACCGGGGAGCTGTTTTTT.